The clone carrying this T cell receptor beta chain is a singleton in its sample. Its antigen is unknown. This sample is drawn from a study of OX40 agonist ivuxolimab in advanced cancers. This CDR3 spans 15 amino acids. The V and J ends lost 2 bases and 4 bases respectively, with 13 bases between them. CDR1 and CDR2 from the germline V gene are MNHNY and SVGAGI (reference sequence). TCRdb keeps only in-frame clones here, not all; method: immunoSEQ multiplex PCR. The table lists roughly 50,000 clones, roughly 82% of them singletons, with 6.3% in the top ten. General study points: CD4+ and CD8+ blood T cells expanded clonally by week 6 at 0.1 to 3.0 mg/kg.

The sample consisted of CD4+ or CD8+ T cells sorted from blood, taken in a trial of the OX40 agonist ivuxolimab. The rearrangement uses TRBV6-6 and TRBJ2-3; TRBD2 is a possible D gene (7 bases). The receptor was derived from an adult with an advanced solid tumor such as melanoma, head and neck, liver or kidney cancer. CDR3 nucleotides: TGTGCCAGCAGTTACGGGAGGGGGATCCCAGATACGCAGTATTTT. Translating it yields CASSYGRGIPDTQYF.